This T cell receptor beta chain was identified in a study of blood T cells in healthy people across ages. Study-wide background: Template switching caught about one barcoded beta molecule for each two T cells. The study's findings and limits: Fewer expanded clones and more diversity marked long-lived versus aged donors. The study found TCR beta diversity correlated strongly with naive T cell percentage.

Primers used in a second PCR of roughly 6 to 12 cycles were a sample-barcoded 5' primer and a J-beta primer mix. TCRdb passed the 5' RACE reads through MiXCR, listing each CDR3 protein once. This sample has 920,000 or so distinct CDR3 sequences, with over 35% found just once. The V and J ends lost 6 bases and 1 base respectively, with 15 bases between them. CDR3 length: 14 residues. Germline-derived CDR1 and CDR2 are SQVTM and ANQGSEA. Ten or more counts support this clonotype. The target antigen is unknown. Sequenced material: blood. The clonotype originates from a woman aged 55-75 years in good health. J is TRBJ2-5 and V is TRBV29-1; D unclear. CDR3 in DNA: TGCAGCGTCTTCAACCGACATATCCAAGAGACCCAGTACTTC. Protein sequence: CSVFNRHIQETQYF.